The 22 T cell receptor beta chains given below trace back to one sample, sequenced in a study of graft-versus-host responses after intestinal transplantation. Method: immunoSEQ multiplex PCR; TCRdb's copy keeps in-frame clones and lacks some. The sample lists 30,000 to 40,000 clones, around four fifths occurring once. The starting material was PBMCs, obtained approximately 1,000 days after transplant. The receptors stem from a human patient who received an intestinal transplant, so some T cells may come from the graft donor.

The genes are TRBV15 and TRBJ1-2; 8 bases match TRBD1. Germline trimming cut 8 bases from V and 0 bases from J; bases unmatched to any gene: 5. CDR3 length equals 14 residues. The germline gives CDR1 LNHNV, CDR2 YYDKDF (reference sequence). The CDR3 protein is CATGTGSTNYGYTF. As DNA, the CDR3 is TGTGCCACCGGGACAGGAAGTACTAACTATGGCTACACCTTC.

This sequence joins TRBV6-1 and TRBJ1-6; 7 bases match TRBD1. CDR3 size: 14 residues. Germline V gives CDR1 MNHNS, CDR2 SASEGT. V was pared by 4 bases and J by 9 bases, with 6 bases of the junction left unmatched. In DNA form, the CDR3 reads TGTGCCAGCAGTGGAGGGGGCGAGGGTTCACCCCTCCACTTT. Translated, it gives CASSGGGEGSPLHF.

The chain employs TRBV5-1 and TRBJ1-3, with D possibly matching TRBD1 (6 bases). The V end lost 4 bases, the J end lost 8 bases, and 10 bases lay between the germline ends. The CDR3 totals 12 residues. CDR1 is SGHRS, CDR2 YFSETQ, per germline. In DNA, the CDR3 is TGCGCCAGCAGCGGACAGTCCGACACCATATATTTT. Protein product: CASSGQSDTIYF.

This chain joins TRBV29-1 and TRBJ2-1, with 7 bases fitting TRBD1. Germline V gene lookup returns CDR1 SQVTM and CDR2 ANQGSEA. CDR3 length: 14 residues. Trimming at V came to 8 bases and at J to 10 bases, leaving 17 bases not matched to a gene. Here the CDR3 reads CSSKGTAGLGEQFF. The CDR3 DNA reads as TGCAGCTCCAAGGGGACAGCTGGCCTTGGGGAGCAGTTCTTC.

The J gene is TRBJ2-7, the V gene TRBV5-8; 8 nucleotides line up with TRBD1. The J segment lost 6 bases and the V segment lost 1 base, leaving 9 bases of the junction unmatched. The CDR3 covers 15 residues. The germline V gene encodes CDR1 SGHTS and CDR2 YDEGEE. This CDR3 reads CASSLSLGQGTEQYF. The CDR3 DNA reads as TGTGCCAGCAGCTTGAGTTTAGGACAGGGAACCGAGCAGTACTTC. The whole variable domain, filled in from reference TRBV5-8 and TRBJ2-7, reads EAGVTQSPTHLIKTRGQQATLRCSPISGHTSVYWYQQALGLGLQFLLWYDEGEERNRGNFPPRFSGRQFPNYSSELNVNALELEDSALYLCASSLSLGQGTEQYFGPGTRLTVT.

The DNA for the CDR3 is TGTGCCAGCAGCCCAAAGTTTCCCCAGGGAGATACGCAGTATTTT. As protein: CASSPKFPQGDTQYF. This rearrangement joins TRBV9 to TRBJ2-3; D may be TRBD1 (5 bases). Germline CDR1 is SGDLS and CDR2 is YYNGEE. V was pared by 4 bases and J by 5 bases, with 17 bases between. The CDR3 spans 15 residues.

The chain is built from TRBV7-6 and TRBJ1-5, with 9 bases fitting TRBD1. V trimming: 5 bases; J trimming: 2 bases; junction bases outside the gene matches: 7. The CDR3 totals 16 residues. Germline-derived CDR1 and CDR2 are SGHVS and FNYEAQ. CDR3 nucleotide sequence: TGTGCCAGCAGCCCCTCGGGACAGGGAGGCAATCAGCCCCAGCATTTT. Translating gives CASSPSGQGGNQPQHF.

By frequency in the sample, this clone is medium-sized (0.01 to 0.1%). The chain combines TRBV6-5 with TRBJ1-1; 9 bases line up with TRBD1. CDR1 and CDR2 (germline): MNHEY, SVGAGI. CDR3 size: 14 residues. The V and J ends lost 2 bases and 4 bases, in that order; junction bases with no gene match: 2. The CDR3: CASSYLTGGTEAFF. The CDR3 DNA reads as TGTGCCAGCAGTTACCTGACAGGGGGCACTGAAGCTTTCTTT.

As regards this clone: One junction end does not reproduce the germline sequence, and a read error may be involved. The gene calls are TRBV4-1 and TRBJ1-1; TRBD1 aligns across 8 bases. The CDR3 loop spans 11 amino acids. CDR1 is MGHRA, CDR2 YSYEKL, per germline. The CDR3: CASGGTGGPHF. The DNA for the CDR3 is TGCGCCAGCGGTGGTACAGGGGGTCCTCACTTT.

The genes are TRBV10-3 and TRBJ2-1; TRBD2 matches at 10 bases. The germline CDR1 and CDR2 sequences are ENHRY and SYGVKD. The ends lost 6 bases at V and 6 bases at J; junction bases unmatched: 14. This CDR3 spans 17 amino acids. Here the CDR3 DNA reads TGTGCCATCAGGCCCACTCCGAGCGGGGGGGCCGGCAATGAGCAGTTCTTC. Amino acid sequence: CAIRPTPSGGAGNEQFF.

This clone appeared once. The V and J genes are TRBV7-9 and TRBJ1-1, with D perhaps TRBD1 (5 bases). The germline V gene encodes CDR1 SEHNR and CDR2 FQNEAQ (reference sequence). This CDR3 contains 14 residues. Trimming left V 5 bases short and J 6 bases short, with 16 bases between. The chain's CDR3 is CASSQGIGDPEAFF. CDR3 in DNA: TGTGCCAGCAGCCAAGGTATAGGGGACCCTGAAGCTTTCTTT.

J is TRBJ2-3 and V is TRBV6-4, with D perhaps matching TRBD1 (6 bases). Trimming stripped 3 bases from V and 3 bases from J, with 10 bases between. The CDR3 is made up of 14 amino acids. CDR1 is MRHNA, CDR2 SNTAGT, per germline. CDR3 sequence: CASSDGQQTDTQYF. DNA for the CDR3: TGTGCCAGCAGTGATGGACAGCAAACAGATACGCAGTATTTT.

V usage is TRBV19 and J usage is TRBJ2-1; TRBD2 matches 15 bases. The germline V gene encodes CDR1 LNHDA and CDR2 SQIVND (reference sequence). The CDR3 is 15 residues long. Trimming removed 6 bases from V and 10 bases from J; junction bases left unmatched: 7. CDR3 amino acids: CASSQGLAGGWEQFF. The CDR3 DNA sequence: TGTGCCAGTAGCCAGGGACTAGCGGGAGGATGGGAGCAGTTCTTC.

The chain has TRBV28 and TRBJ2-5; D unresolved. This CDR3 has 14 amino acids. Trimming pared 3 bases from V and 2 bases from J, leaving 10 bases between. Looked up from germline, CDR1 is MDHEN and CDR2 is SYDVKM. CDR3 nucleotide sequence: TGTGCCAGCAGTTTTAAGGGCCGGCAAGAGACCCAGTACTTC. It is translated as CASSFKGRQETQYF.

Points on this clone: The sample holds other DNA sequences that translate to the same CDR3. The chain couples TRBV5-1 to TRBJ1-1, with no clear D. Per the germline V gene, CDR1 is SGHRS and CDR2 is YFSETQ. V lost 0 bases and J lost 0, with 9 bases in between. The CDR3 length is 15 residues. The CDR3 here is CASSLESSLNTEAFF. In DNA form, the CDR3 reads TGCGCCAGCAGCTTGGAATCCAGCTTGAACACTGAAGCTTTCTTT.

The V call is TRBV18, the J call TRBJ2-1; D gene uncertain. The CDR3 has 13 residues. V was clipped by 1 base and J by 5 bases, with 6 bases between them. Germline loops: CDR1 KGHSH, CDR2 LQKENI. The CDR3 sequence is CASSPLPDNEQFF. The CDR3 coding sequence is TGTGCCAGCTCACCACTCCCCGACAATGAGCAGTTCTTC.

The CDR3 DNA is TGTGCCACCAGCCAGGATGGACAGGGGAACTATGGCTACACCTTC. Protein: CATSQDGQGNYGYTF. V and J are TRBV15 and TRBJ1-2; TRBD1 agrees at 9 bases. CDR1 is LNHNV and CDR2 is YYDKDF in the germline V gene (reference sequence). J was trimmed by 2 bases and V by 5 bases; bases with no gene match: 6. CDR3 size: 15 residues.

The gene calls are TRBV6-4 and TRBJ1-1, with a weak D call TRBD1 (6 bases). The CDR3 contains 13 residues. Germline V CDR1 and CDR2: MRHNA, SNTAGT. The germline V and J ends were trimmed by 3 bases and 3 bases, with 8 bases remaining between them. As DNA, the CDR3 is TGTGCCAGCAGTGAGGGGGCGCACACTGAAGCTTTCTTT. It encodes CASSEGAHTEAFF.

V is TRBV9 and J is TRBJ2-5; TRBD1 is a possible D gene (5 bases). The V gene lost 4 bases and the J gene lost 4 bases, with 17 bases spanning the gap. The CDR3 runs to 15 residues. Germline CDR1 and CDR2: SGDLS and YYNGEE. CDR3 nucleotide sequence: TGTGCCAGCAGCCTCTCAGTGGGGCTTGCAGAGACCCAGTACTTC. It translates to CASSLSVGLAETQYF.

V usage is TRBV1 and J usage is TRBJ2-1; the table gives TRBD2 as D, unverified against the DNA. TRBV1 is flagged as a pseudogene. The CDR3 is made up of 15 amino acids. The CDR3 DNA follows: TGCACCAGCAGCCAATCGCGGGAGGGCCTTGTTGAGCAGTTCTTC. It codes for CTSSQSREGLVEQFF.

This clone was seen only once. The V call is TRBV28, the J call TRBJ2-7, with D possibly called TRBD1 or TRBD2 (6 bases each). Trimming stripped 10 bases from V and 3 bases from J, with 19 bases between. The CDR3 loop spans 14 amino acids. Germline V gene data show CDR1 as MDHEN and CDR2 as SYDVKM. The CDR3 bases are TGTGCCAACCGAGGGGGGCGGGATGACTACGAGCAGTACTTC. Translating gives CANRGGRDDYEQYF. Full variable domain (outside the CDR3, taken from reference TRBV28 and TRBJ2-7): DVKVTQSSRYLVKRTGEKVFLECVQDMDHENMFWYRQDPGLGLRLIYFSYDVKMKEKGDIPEGYSVSREKKERFSLILESASTNQTSMYLCANRGGRDDYEQYFGPGTRLTVT.

V is TRBV27 and J is TRBJ2-7, with 7 bases lining up with TRBD2. The CDR3 length is 13 residues. Germline CDR1 is MNHEY and CDR2 is SMNVEV (reference sequence). J was trimmed by 7 bases and V by 8 bases; bases with no gene match: 11. The CDR3 loop is CASSWREAGEQYF. The CDR3 nucleotides read TGTGCCAGCTCCTGGCGGGAAGCGGGAGAGCAGTACTTC.